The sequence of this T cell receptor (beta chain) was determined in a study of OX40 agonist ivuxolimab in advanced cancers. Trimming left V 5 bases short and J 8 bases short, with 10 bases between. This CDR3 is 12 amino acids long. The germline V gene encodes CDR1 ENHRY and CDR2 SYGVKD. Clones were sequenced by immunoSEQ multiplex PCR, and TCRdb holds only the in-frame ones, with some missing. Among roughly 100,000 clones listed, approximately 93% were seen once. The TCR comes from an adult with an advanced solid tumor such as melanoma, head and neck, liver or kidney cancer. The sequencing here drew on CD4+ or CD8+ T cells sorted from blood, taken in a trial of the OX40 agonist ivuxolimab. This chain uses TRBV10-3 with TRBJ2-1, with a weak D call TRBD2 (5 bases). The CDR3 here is CAISLVAHEQFF. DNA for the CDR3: TGTGCCATCAGTTTAGTAGCGCATGAGCAGTTCTTC.